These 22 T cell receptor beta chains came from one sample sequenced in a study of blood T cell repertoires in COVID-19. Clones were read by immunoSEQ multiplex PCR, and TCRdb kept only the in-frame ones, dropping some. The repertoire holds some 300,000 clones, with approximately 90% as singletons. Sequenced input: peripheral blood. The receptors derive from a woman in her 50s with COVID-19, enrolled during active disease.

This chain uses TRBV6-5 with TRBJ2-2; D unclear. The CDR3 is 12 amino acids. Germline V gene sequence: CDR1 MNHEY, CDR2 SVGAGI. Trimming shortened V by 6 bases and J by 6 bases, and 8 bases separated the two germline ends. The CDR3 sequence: CASSRRSGELFF. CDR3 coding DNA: TGTGCCAGCAGCCGCCGGTCCGGGGAGCTGTTTTTT.

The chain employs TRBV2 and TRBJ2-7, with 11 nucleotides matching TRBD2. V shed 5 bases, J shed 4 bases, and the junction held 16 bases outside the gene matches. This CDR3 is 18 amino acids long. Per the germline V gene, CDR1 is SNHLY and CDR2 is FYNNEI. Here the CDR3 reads CASSTLTSGRVFGYEQYF. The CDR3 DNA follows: TGTGCCAGCAGTACACTAACTAGCGGGAGAGTATTCGGGTACGAGCAGTACTTC.

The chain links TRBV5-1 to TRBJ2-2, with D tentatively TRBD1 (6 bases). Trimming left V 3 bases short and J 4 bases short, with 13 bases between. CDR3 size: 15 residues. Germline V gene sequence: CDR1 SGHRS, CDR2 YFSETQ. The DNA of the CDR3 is TGCGCCAGCAGCTCGTCCAGGGGTGGCACCGGGGAGCTGTTTTTT. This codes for CASSSSRGGTGELFF.

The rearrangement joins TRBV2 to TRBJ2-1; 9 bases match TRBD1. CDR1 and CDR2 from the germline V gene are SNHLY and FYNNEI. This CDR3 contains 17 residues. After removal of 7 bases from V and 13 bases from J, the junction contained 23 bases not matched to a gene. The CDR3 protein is CASKRTTGQGAKTQQFF. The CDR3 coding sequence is TGTGCCAGCAAGCGAACCACGGGACAGGGAGCGAAGACTCAACAGTTCTTC. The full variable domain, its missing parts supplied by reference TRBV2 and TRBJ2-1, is EPEVTQTPSHQVTQMGQEVILRCVPISNHLYFYWYRQILGQKVEFLVSFYNNEISEKSEIFDDQFSVERPDGSNFTLKIRSTKLEDSAMYFCASKRTTGQGAKTQQFFGPGTRLTVL.

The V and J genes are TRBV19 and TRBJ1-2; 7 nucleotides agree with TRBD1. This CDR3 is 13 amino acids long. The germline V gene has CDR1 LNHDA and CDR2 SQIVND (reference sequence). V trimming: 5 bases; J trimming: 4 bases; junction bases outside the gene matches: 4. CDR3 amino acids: CASSSTGRYGYTF. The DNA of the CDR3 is TGTGCCAGTAGTTCGACAGGGCGCTATGGCTACACCTTC.

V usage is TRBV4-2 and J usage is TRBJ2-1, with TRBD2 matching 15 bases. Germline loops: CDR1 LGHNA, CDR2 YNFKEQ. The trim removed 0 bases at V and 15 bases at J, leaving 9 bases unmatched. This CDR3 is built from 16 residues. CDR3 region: CASSQEPGLAGGRPFF. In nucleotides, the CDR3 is TGTGCCAGCAGCCAAGAGCCCGGACTAGCGGGAGGGCGTCCGTTCTTC.

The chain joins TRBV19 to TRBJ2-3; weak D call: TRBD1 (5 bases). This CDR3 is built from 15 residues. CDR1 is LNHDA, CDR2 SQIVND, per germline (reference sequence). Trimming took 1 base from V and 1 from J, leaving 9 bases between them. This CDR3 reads CASSIGGGGTDTQYF. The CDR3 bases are TGTGCCAGTAGTATAGGGGGCGGAGGCACAGATACGCAGTATTTT. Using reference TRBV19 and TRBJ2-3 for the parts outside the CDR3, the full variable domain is DGGITQSPKYLFRKEGQNVTLSCEQNLNHDAMYWYRQDPGQGLRLIYYSQIVNDFQKGDIAEGYSVSREKKESFPLTVTSAQKNPTAFYLCASSIGGGGTDTQYFGPGTRLTVL.

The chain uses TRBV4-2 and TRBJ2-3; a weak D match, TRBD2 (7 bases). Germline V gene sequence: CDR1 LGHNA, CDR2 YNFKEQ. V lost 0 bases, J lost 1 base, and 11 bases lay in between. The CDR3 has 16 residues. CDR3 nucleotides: TGTGCCAGCAGCCAAGATGGGGGGGCGGGCACAGATACGCAGTATTTT. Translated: CASSQDGGAGTDTQYF.

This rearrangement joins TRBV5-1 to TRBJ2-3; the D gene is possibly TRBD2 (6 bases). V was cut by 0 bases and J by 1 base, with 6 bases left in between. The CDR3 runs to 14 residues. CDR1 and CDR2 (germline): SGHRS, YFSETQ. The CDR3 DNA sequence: TGCGCCAGCAGCTTGGTAGCGGGCACAGATACGCAGTATTTT. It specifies CASSLVAGTDTQYF.

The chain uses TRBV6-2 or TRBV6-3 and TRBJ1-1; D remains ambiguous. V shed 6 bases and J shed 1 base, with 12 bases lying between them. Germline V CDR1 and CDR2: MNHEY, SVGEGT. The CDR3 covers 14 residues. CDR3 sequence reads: CASSRLTENTEAFF. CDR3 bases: TGTGCCAGCAGCCGCCTAACCGAGAACACTGAAGCTTTCTTT.

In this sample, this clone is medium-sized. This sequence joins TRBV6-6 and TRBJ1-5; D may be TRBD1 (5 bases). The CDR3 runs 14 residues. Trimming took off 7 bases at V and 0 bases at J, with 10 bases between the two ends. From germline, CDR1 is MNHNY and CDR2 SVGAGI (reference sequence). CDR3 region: CASKGLNSNQPQHF. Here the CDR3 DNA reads TGTGCCAGCAAGGGGCTGAATAGCAATCAGCCCCAGCATTTT.

CDR3 sequence: CATSERTGDGYTF. For the CDR3, the DNA is TGTGCCACCAGTGAAAGGACAGGGGATGGCTACACCTTC. The gene calls are TRBV24-1 and TRBJ1-2; the match to TRBD1 covers 9 bases. Germline V gives CDR1 KGHDR, CDR2 SFDVKD. J gave up 6 bases and V 4 bases, and 2 bases lay outside the gene matches. This CDR3 comprises 13 residues.

The CDR3 region has the DNA TGTGCCACGGCGCCCAGTGCCCCTAGGGGCTACACCTTC. As protein: CATAPSAPRGYTF. This chain joins TRBV15 and TRBJ1-2; unclear D gene. V was cut by 9 bases and J by 8 bases, with 19 bases left in between. Germline values: CDR1 LNHNV, CDR2 YYDKDF (reference sequence). The CDR3 has 13 residues.

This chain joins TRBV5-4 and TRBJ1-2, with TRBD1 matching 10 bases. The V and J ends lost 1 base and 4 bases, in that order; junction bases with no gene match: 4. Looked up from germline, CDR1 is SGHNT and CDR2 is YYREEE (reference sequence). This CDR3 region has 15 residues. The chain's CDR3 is CASSLRDRGVYGYTF. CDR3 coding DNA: TGTGCCAGCAGCTTGCGGGACAGGGGAGTCTATGGCTACACCTTC.

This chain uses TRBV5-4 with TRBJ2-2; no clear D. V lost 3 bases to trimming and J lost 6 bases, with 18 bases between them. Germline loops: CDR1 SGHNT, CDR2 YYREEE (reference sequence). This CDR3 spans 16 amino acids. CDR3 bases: TGTGCCAGCAGCTGGGCTCTTCCTGCCCGATCCGGGGAGCTGTTTTTT. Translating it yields CASSWALPARSGELFF.

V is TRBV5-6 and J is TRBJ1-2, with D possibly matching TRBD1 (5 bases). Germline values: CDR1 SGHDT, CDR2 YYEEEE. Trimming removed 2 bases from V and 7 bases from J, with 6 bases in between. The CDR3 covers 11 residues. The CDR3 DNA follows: TGTGCCAGCAGCTTCGGGGGTGGCTACACCTTC. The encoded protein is CASSFGGGYTF.

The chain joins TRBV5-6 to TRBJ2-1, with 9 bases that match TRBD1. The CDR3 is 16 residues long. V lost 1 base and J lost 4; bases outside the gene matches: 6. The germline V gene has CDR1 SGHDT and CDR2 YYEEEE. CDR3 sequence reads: CASSLWTGERYNEQFF. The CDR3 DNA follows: TGTGCCAGCAGCTTGTGGACAGGGGAAAGGTACAATGAGCAGTTCTTC.

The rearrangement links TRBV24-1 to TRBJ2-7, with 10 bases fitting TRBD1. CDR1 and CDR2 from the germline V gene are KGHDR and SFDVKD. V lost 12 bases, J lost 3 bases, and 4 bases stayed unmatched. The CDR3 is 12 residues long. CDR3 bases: TGTGCCGTTGGGACAGGGGACTACGAGCAGTACTTC. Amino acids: CAVGTGDYEQYF.

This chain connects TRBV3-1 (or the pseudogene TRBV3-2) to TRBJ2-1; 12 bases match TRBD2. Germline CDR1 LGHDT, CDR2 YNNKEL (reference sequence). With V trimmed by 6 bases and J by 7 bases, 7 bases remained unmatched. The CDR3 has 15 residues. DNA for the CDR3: TGTGCCAGCAGAAGACTAGCGGGAGTAGAGAATGAGCAGTTCTTC. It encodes CASRRLAGVENEQFF.

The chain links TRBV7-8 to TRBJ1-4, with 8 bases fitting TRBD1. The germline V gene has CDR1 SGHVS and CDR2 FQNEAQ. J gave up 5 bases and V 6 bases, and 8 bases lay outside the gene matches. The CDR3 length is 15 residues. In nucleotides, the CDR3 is TGTGCCAGCAGATCCTGGACAGGGCAAAATGAAAAACTGTTTTTT. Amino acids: CASRSWTGQNEKLFF. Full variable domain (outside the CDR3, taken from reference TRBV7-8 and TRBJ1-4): GAGVSQSPRYKVAKRGQDVALRCDPISGHVSLFWYQQALGQGPEFLTYFQNEAQLDKSGLPSDRFFAERPEGSVSTLKIQRTQQEDSAVYLCASRSWTGQNEKLFFGSGTQLSVL.

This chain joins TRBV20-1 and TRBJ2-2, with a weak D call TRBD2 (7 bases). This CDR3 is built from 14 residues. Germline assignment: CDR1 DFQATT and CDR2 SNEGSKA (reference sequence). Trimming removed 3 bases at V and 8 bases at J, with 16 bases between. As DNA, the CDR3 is TGCAGTGCTAGTTCCGGGGGGCGAGCGGGGGAGCTGTTTTTT. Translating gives CSASSGGRAGELFF.

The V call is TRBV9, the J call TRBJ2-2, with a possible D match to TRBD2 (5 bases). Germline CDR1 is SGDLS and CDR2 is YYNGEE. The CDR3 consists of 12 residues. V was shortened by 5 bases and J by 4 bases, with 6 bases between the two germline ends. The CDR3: CASSGGTGELFF. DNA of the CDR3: TGTGCCAGCAGTGGAGGCACCGGGGAGCTGTTTTTT.